These 9 T cell receptor beta chains were sequenced from one sample in a study of blood T cell repertoires in COVID-19. TCRdb keeps only in-frame clones here, not all; method: immunoSEQ multiplex PCR. The repertoire holds approximately 470,000 clones, with around 85% as singletons. Sequencing was done on a sample of peripheral blood. The receptors derive from a human donor in a cohort sampled during active COVID-19.

About this clone: The junction does not match germline at one end; this may be a read error. The rearrangement links TRBV2 to TRBJ2-1; maybe TRBD1 (5 bases). From germline, CDR1 is SNHLY and CDR2 FYNNEI. CDR3 size: 16 residues. The CDR3 sequence: CASREARQSSYNEQFF. CDR3 nucleotide sequence: TGTGCCAGCAGAGAAGCTCGACAGTCCAGTTACAATGAGCAGTTCTTC.

This clone was seen just once. The rearrangement joins TRBV7-2 to TRBJ2-5; D is uncertain. This CDR3 contains 15 residues. CDR1 and CDR2 from the germline V gene are SGHTA and FQGNSA. The ends were cut back, 1 base at V and 1 base at J, with 10 bases in the middle. CDR3 sequence: CASSLGGYIQETQYF. CDR3 coding DNA: TGTGCCAGCAGCTTAGGAGGATACATCCAAGAGACCCAGTACTTC.

The rearrangement uses TRBV12-3 or TRBV12-4 and TRBJ2-4, with D hard to call. The CDR3 consists of 12 residues. The germline V and J ends were trimmed by 3 bases and 7 bases, with 7 bases remaining between them. As DNA, the CDR3 is TGTGCCAGCAGTTTTTTTCGGAACATTCAGTACTTC. Translating gives CASSFFRNIQYF.

This CDR3 is CASSLWDRLNTEAFF. The CDR3 DNA reads as TGTGCCAGCAGTTTATGGGACAGGCTGAACACTGAAGCTTTCTTT. J is TRBJ1-1 and V is TRBV28; 7 nucleotides agree with TRBD1. The junction had 1 base not matched to a gene; V was cut back by 0 bases and J by 0 bases. The CDR3 has 15 amino acids. Germline CDR1 MDHEN, CDR2 SYDVKM.

This chain joins TRBV6-4 and TRBJ1-5; D not certain. The germline V gene has CDR1 MRHNA and CDR2 SNTAGT. CDR3 length: 14 residues. With 4 bases removed from V and 7 bases from J, the gap between germline ends came to 14 bases. CDR3 in amino acids: CASSALGSGQPQHF. The CDR3 nucleotides read TGTGCCAGCAGTGCCCTCGGGAGCGGACAGCCCCAGCATTTT.

Here the CDR3 reads CASSPTTGVGTEAFF. The CDR3 region has the DNA TGTGCCAGCAGCCCTACAACAGGGGTGGGCACTGAAGCTTTCTTT. The J gene is TRBJ1-1, the V gene TRBV3-1 (or the pseudogene TRBV3-2); TRBD1 matches at 7 bases. V lost 4 bases, J lost 4 bases, and 9 bases stayed unmatched. CDR1 and CDR2 from the germline V gene are LGHDT and YNNKEL (reference sequence). The CDR3 contains 15 residues.

The rearrangement joins TRBV28 to TRBJ2-3; the D is unclear. This CDR3 has 15 amino acids. V gave up 4 bases and J gave up 6 bases, with 17 bases separating them. Germline CDR1 is MDHEN and CDR2 is SYDVKM. The CDR3 loop reads CASSSPRVAEDTQYF. The CDR3 DNA reads TGTGCCAGCAGTTCGCCCCGCGTCGCGGAGGATACGCAGTATTTT.

The rearrangement uses TRBV15 and TRBJ2-5; no firm D call. The CDR3 runs 14 residues. V was trimmed by 2 bases and J by 1 base, leaving 8 bases between them. Germline loops: CDR1 LNHNV, CDR2 YYDKDF (reference sequence). The CDR3 spells CATSRFGFQETQYF. The CDR3 DNA sequence: TGTGCCACCAGCAGATTCGGGTTCCAAGAGACCCAGTACTTC.

The rearrangement uses TRBV19 and TRBJ2-7; 7 nucleotides match TRBD1. Germline trimming cut 5 bases from V and 5 bases from J; bases unmatched to any gene: 6. Per the germline V gene, CDR1 is LNHDA and CDR2 is SQIVND (reference sequence). This CDR3 has 13 residues. CDR3 bases: TGTGCCAGTAGTGAGACAGGGATCCACGAGCAGTACTTC. It is translated as CASSETGIHEQYF. Filled out from reference TRBV19 and TRBJ2-7, the complete variable domain reads DGGITQSPKYLFRKEGQNVTLSCEQNLNHDAMYWYRQDPGQGLRLIYYSQIVNDFQKGDIAEGYSVSREKKESFPLTVTSAQKNPTAFYLCASSETGIHEQYFGPGTRLTVT.